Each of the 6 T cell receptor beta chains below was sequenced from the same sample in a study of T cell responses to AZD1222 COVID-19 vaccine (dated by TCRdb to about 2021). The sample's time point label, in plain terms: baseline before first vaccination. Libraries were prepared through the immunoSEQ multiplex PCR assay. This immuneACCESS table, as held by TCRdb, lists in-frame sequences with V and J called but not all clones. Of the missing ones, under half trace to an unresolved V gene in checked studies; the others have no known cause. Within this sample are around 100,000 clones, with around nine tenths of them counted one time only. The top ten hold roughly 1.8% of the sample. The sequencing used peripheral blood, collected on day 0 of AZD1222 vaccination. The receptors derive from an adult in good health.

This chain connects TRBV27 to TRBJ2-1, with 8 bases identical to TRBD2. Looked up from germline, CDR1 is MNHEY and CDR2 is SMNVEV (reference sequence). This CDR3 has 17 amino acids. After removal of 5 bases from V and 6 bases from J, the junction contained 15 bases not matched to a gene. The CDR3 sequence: CASSRPSGSAGGNEQFF. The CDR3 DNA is TGTGCCAGCAGTCGCCCTTCTGGCTCCGCGGGGGGCAATGAGCAGTTCTTC.

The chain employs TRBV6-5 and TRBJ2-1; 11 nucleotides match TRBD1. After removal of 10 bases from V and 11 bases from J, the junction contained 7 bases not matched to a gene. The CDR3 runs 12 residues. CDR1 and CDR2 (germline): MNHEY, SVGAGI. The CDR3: CATLRTGGKQFF. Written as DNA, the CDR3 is TGTGCCACCCTGAGGACAGGGGGCAAGCAGTTCTTC.

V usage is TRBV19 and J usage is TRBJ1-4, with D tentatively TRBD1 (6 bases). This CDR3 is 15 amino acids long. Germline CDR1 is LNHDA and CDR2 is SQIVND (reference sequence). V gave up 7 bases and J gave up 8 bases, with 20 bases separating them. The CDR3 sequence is CASNGGPGAGEKLFF. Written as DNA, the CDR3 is TGTGCCAGTAACGGGGGGCCGGGGGCCGGGGAAAAACTGTTTTTT.

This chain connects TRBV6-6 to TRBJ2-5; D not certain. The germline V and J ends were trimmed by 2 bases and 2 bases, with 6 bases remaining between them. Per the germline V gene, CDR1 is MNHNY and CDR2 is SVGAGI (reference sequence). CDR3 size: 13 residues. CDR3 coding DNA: TGTGCCAGCAGTTACGACCCACAAGAGACCCAGTACTTC. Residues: CASSYDPQETQYF.

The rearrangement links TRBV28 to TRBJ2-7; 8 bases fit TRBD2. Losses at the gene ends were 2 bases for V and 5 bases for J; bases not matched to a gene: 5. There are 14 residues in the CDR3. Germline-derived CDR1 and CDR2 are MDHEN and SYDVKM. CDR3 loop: CASSLTREGHEQYF. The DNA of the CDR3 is TGTGCCAGCAGTTTAACACGGGAGGGCCACGAGCAGTACTTC.

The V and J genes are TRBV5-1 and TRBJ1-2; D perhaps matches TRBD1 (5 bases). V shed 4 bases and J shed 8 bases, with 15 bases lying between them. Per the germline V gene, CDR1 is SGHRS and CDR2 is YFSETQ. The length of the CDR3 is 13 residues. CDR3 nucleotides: TGCGCCAGCAGCGTAGTGGCAGGGATGGGCTACACCTTC. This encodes CASSVVAGMGYTF.